This T cell receptor beta chain was documented in a study of cytomegalovirus exposure and HLA in healthy donors (dated by TCRdb to 2016 to 2017). General notes on the study: In an earlier analysis of roughly 500 of the donors, 250 to 300 Gb of sequence data and just under 120 million unique TCR beta sequences from some 170 million T cells were reported. Roughly 300 gigabases of sequencing data and around 80 million unique TCR sequences made up an early release that covered about 640 HLA-typed donors. Of the 398 genotyped donors, 70% to 90% were placed in the genetic ancestry cluster associated with self-reported Caucasian donors. The aim of the study was to test whether cataloging public T cell receptors could identify signatures of past pathogen exposure. The study used immunosequencing to profile the T cell repertoires of around 600 subjects and linked those repertoires to cytomegalovirus serostatus. In addition to the first cohort of 650 to 750 subjects, a separate validation cohort of approximately 130 different subjects was used. To predict cytomegalovirus infection status, the study combined high-throughput TCR immunosequencing, statistical association of individual TCRs with disease status, and machine learning. A later analysis re-examined previously published TCR beta repertoires from about 670 donors and added high-resolution HLA genotyping to investigate patterns of TCR occurrence. In the later analysis, no new phenotypic data were used to find candidate immune exposures; instead, reliance was placed on TCR beta sequences and their occurrence across donors. An earlier analysis of a few hundred of the donors applied high-throughput TCR beta sequencing to assess whether each TCR beta V gene segment acted as functional or pseudogenic. Donor age, sex, ethnicity and CMV serostatus were collected together with the repertoire data. A later genetic analysis used genome-wide SNP genotypes for about 55% of the 666 donors, treating that subset as a discovery cohort. Every repertoire in the discovery cohort had been generated on one and the same sequencing platform. HLA typing covered class I and class II loci at four-digit resolution. Typing coverage varied by locus: about 620-630 donors for A, B, C, DRB1 and DQB1; roughly 520 for DQA1; some 610 for DPA1; under 490 for DPB1. A few DR-DQ haplotypes were treated as single units for association and clustering because of strong linkage in the cohort. On average, 235,054 unique TCR beta nucleotide sequences were sequenced per donor among 398 genotyped donors of the cohort, with 15% to 20% of those sequences being non-productive.

Library prep was done by the immunoSEQ multiplex PCR assay. The multiplex PCR relied on a mix of 60 forward primers for TCR Vbeta segments and 13 reverse primers for TCR Jbeta segments. The CDR3 region of rearranged TCR beta genes was amplified from genomic DNA by a multiplex PCR assay. Amplified TCR beta libraries were sequenced as 87-base-pair reads on the Illumina HiSeq System. The paper's processing steps were these. A later analysis tallied tens of millions of unique TCR beta chains across the 666 repertoires, and approximately 12 million of those chains were shared by two or more donors. Raw reads were error-corrected and collapsed into unique sequences by a nearest-neighbor algorithm in which closely related sequences were merged to remove PCR and sequencing errors. V, D and J gene segments were assigned by aligning CDR3 sequences to IMGT reference sequences. For a sequence to be retained, a match of at least six nucleotides to both a V gene segment and a J gene segment was required. Rearrangements were called productive when the CDR3 lacked stop codons and stayed in frame with V and J; all others were non-productive. Following IMGT convention, CDR3 was defined as the stretch from the second conserved V-encoded cysteine to the conserved J-encoded phenylalanine. In an earlier analysis of around 570 of the donors, sequences lacking an unambiguous match to a single V gene segment were excluded. In an earlier analysis of 587 of the donors, V segments were called functional above 56.7% productive rearrangements and were called segregating when the between-donor standard deviation exceeded 5%. To diagnose cytomegalovirus status from the catalog of TCR beta chain sequences, a statistical classification framework was built. A later analysis assigned V and J genes by comparing TCR nucleotide sequences with IMGT/GENE-DB human TR gene sequences. The TCRdist pipeline was used in a later analysis to assign CDR3 sequences and most-parsimonious VDJ recombination scenarios. In a later analysis, each TCR beta chain was defined by its CDR3 amino acid sequence together with its V-gene family, and reads without a unique V-gene family were excluded. In a later analysis, 450 to 600 highly shared, low-generation-probability nucleotide sequences were removed to address suspected cross-contamination and a sequencing artifact. In a later analysis, a clonal expansion index was calculated for each public chain from normalized within-repertoire ranks of inferred template counts. In a later analysis, generation probabilities were computed using a VDJ recombination model fitted to out-of-frame rearrangements, and the results were checked against IGoR. In a later analysis, hypergeometric tests were used to score TCR-TCR, TCR-HLA and TCR-CMV co-occurrence, with a repertoire-size bias correction applied to TCR pairs. In a later analysis, false discovery rates were estimated by permuting HLA or CMV assignments 20 times. A later analysis grouped co-occurring TCRs with DBSCAN, adding TCRdist sequence similarity when clustering within HLA-allele-positive subsets. Repertoires with fewer than 30,000 or more than 120,000 public chains were left out of co-occurrence clustering, as were a handful of repertoires with anomalous nucleotide sharing. TCRdb retrieved this table from immuneACCESS and kept in-frame rearrangements only. Not all clones are present; in checked studies, unresolved V genes account for under half, and no reason is known for the remainder. Clonal size and the V and J genes are those of that table, whereas D and trimming came from the DNA. Recorded for this sample are roughly 200,000 clones; approximately 81% of them occurred a single time. Of the sample, 2.5% to 3% is held by the ten largest clones.

The research as a whole found: A later analysis found that HLA-associated TCR beta chains were more clonally expanded and had lower generation probabilities than equally common non-associated chains. Most TCR sequences were observed very rarely across donors, whereas some public TCRs were present in many individuals. Several of the top co-occurrence clusters appeared to be linked to parvovirus B19, influenza, CMV and Epstein-Barr virus, according to a later analysis. In vitro tests confirmed that a few of the cytomegalovirus-associated TCR beta chains recognize cytomegalovirus antigens. Specific HLA alleles were associated with 15,000 to 20,000 TCR beta sequences at a false discovery rate of 0.05 in a later analysis. The presence/absence analyses assumed that sequencing depth was roughly uniform across donors, and that assumption may not be true. A later analysis found that most CMV-associated TCR beta chains appeared HLA-restricted, with HLA associations seemingly driven largely by CMV exposure. Because some donors lacked HLA typing at each locus, the association tests relied only on the typed subset. When HLA alleles, especially DR and DQ, strongly co-occurred, attributing TCR associations to individual alleles was difficult. A group of highly shared sequence variants was considered likely to be a technical artifact of the sequencing pipeline. The classifier was reported to diagnose cytomegalovirus status with high specificity and sensitivity in both the original and validation cohorts. The authors suggested that the approach could potentially be extended to other disease states and immunological phenotypes. In a later analysis, the rate of TCR association differed among HLA loci, with DRB1 alleles having the most associated TCRs and HLA-C alleles having the fewest. This cohort had only TCR beta chains sequenced, and the lack of alpha or paired-chain data limited which features could be detected. In a later genetic analysis, a missense DCLRE1C variant was associated with V-gene and J-gene trimming of TCR beta chains, and the association was replicated in an independent cohort. In a later genetic analysis, fewer N-insertions in productive TCRs were reported among donors in an Asian-associated ancestry cluster than the roughly 700-donor mean. Linkage disequilibrium might explain the correlated functional status among segregating V segments, but an unknown experimental factor could not be ruled out. In the study, about 150 TCR beta chains were listed as associated with cytomegalovirus. A further reported finding was that TCR beta sequences accurately predicted the HLA-A and HLA-B alleles for most subjects in the first cohort. Some 16 rarely observed V segments, including chromosome 9 orphons, were excluded from the earlier analysis of a few hundred of the donors because counts were too low. For the cohort, immune exposure information was limited to CMV serostatus. An earlier analysis of approximately 570 of the donors showed that most TCR beta V segments appeared in productive rearrangements either about 90% or about 30% of the time, which broadly matched IMGT annotations. The 87-base-pair reads could not distinguish some IMGT-functional V segments, including TRBV6-2 and TRBV6-3, so those segments were excluded.

In total, around 600 healthy bone marrow donors made up the cohort. Cohort members were all nominally healthy when sampled, although unrecorded immune exposures were likely present. The donor was CMV seronegative and was included in the group of about 350 seronegative cohort members. A peripheral blood sample was collected from each donor, and TCR beta sequencing was performed on peripheral blood mononuclear cells. The Qiagen DNeasy Blood Extraction Kit was used to extract genomic DNA from the blood cell samples. This clone was seen a few times. Its binding antigen is unknown. No much larger clonotype is one base removed from it; base qualities were not supplied. V is trimmed back by 5 bases and J by 0 bases, and the junction contains 11 bases that no gene match accounts for. The CDR3, cysteine through phenylalanine, is 18 amino acids long. Left in the record is the CDR3 DNA by itself, 54 bases read in frame from the first base. CDR1 SEHNR and CDR2 FQNEAQ are derived from the germline V gene (reference sequence).

The rearranged segments are TRBV7-9 and TRBJ1-3; TRBD1 agrees with 9 junctional bases. This clonotype was obtained from a man aged 25 to 40 in good health and CMV-seronegative. The sample taken for sequencing was PBMCs. The bases read TGTGCCAGCAGCACGCGTCCGGGACAGGGTGCCTCTGGAAACACCATATATTTT. This is translated as CASSTRPGQGASGNTIYF.